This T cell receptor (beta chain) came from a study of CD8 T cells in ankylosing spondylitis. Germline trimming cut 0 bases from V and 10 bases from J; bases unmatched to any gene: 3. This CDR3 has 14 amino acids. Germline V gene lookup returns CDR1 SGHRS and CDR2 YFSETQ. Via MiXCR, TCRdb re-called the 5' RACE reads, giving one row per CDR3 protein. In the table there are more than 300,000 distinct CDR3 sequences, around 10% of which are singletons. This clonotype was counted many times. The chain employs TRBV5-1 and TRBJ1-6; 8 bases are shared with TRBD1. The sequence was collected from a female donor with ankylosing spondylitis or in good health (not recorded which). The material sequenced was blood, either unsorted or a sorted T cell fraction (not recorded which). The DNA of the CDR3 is TGCGCCAGCAGCTTGGGGACAGGGAGCTCACCCCTCCACTTT. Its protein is CASSLGTGSSPLHF.